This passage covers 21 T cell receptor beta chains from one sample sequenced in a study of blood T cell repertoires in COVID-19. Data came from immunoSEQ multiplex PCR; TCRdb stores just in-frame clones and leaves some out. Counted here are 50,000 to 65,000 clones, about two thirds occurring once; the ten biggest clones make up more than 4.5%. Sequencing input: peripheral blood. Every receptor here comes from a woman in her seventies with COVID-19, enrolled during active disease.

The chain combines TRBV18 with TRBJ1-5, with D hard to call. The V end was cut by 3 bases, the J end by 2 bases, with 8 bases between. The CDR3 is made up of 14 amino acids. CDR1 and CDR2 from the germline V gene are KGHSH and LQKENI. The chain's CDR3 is CASSPGGGNQPQHF. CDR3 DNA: TGTGCCAGCTCACCCGGCGGTGGCAATCAGCCCCAGCATTTT.

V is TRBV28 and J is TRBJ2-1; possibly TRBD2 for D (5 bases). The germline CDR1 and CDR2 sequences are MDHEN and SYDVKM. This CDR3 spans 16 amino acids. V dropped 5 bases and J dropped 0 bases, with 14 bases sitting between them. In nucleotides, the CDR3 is TGTGCCAGCAGTCCATGGAGTGGGAGCTCCTACAATGAGCAGTTCTTC. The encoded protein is CASSPWSGSSYNEQFF.

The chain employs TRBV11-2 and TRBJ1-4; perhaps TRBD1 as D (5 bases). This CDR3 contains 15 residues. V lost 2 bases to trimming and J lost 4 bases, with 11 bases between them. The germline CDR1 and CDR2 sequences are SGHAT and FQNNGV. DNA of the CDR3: TGTGCCAGCAGCTTATCGGGGGGAGGTAATGAAAAACTGTTTTTT. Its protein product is CASSLSGGGNEKLFF.

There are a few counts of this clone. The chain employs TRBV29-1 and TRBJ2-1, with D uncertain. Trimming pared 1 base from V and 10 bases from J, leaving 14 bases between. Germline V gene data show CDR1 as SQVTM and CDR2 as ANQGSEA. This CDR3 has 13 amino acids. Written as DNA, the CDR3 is TGCAGCGTTGAAGGCCGCGATCGGTACGAGCAGTTCTTC. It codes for CSVEGRDRYEQFF.

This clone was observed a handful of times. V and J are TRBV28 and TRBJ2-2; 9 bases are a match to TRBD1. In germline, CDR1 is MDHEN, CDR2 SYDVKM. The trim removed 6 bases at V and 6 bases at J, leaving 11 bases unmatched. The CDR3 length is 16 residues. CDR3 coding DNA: TGTGCCAGCAGCAGTGGGACAGGGTTGTGGTCCGGGGAGCTGTTTTTT. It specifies CASSSGTGLWSGELFF.

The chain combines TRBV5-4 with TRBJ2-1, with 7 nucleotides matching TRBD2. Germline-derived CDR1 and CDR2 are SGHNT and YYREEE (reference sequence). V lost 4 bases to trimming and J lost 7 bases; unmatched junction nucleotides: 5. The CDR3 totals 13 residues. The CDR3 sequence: CASSRDYVNEQFF. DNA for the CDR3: TGTGCCAGCAGCAGGGACTACGTAAATGAGCAGTTCTTC.

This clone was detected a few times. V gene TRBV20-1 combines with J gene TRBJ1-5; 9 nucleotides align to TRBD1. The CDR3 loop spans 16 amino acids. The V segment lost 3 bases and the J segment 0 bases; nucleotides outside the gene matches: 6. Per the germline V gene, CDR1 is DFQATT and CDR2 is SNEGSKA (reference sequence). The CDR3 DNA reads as TGCAGTGCTAGTTGGACAGGGGATTATAGCAATCAGCCCCAGCATTTT. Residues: CSASWTGDYSNQPQHF.

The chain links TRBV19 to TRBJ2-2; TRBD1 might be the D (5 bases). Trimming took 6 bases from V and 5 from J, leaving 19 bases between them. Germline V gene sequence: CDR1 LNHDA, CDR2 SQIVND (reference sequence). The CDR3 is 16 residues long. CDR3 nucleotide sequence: TGTGCCAGTAGGTCAGGGTCCAGTGGATGGACCGGGGAGCTGTTTTTT. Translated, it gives CASRSGSSGWTGELFF.

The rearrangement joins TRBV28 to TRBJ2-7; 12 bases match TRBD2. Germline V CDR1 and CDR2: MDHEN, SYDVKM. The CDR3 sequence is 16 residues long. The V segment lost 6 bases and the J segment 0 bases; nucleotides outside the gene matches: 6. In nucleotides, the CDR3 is TGTGCCAGCAGGGGGACTAGCGGGCCCGACTCCTACGAGCAGTACGTC. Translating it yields CASRGTSGPDSYEQYV.

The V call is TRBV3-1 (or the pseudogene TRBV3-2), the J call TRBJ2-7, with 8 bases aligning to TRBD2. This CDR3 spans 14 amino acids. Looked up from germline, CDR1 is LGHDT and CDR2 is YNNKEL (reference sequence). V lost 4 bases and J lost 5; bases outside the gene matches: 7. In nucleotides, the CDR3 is TGTGCCAGCAGCCGCCGGGGCGGGGGGCACGAGCAGTACTTC. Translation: CASSRRGGGHEQYF.

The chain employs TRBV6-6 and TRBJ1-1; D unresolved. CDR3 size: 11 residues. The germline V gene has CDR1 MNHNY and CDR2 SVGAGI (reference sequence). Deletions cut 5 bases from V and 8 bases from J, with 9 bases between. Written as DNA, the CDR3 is TGTGCCAGCAGTCACCGGGTGGAAGCTTTCTTT. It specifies CASSHRVEAFF.

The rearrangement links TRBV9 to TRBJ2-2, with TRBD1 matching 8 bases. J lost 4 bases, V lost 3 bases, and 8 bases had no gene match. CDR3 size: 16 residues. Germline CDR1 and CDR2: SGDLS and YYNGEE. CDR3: CASSGGQGRVTGELFF. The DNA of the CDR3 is TGTGCCAGCAGCGGCGGACAGGGTCGAGTCACCGGGGAGCTGTTTTTT.

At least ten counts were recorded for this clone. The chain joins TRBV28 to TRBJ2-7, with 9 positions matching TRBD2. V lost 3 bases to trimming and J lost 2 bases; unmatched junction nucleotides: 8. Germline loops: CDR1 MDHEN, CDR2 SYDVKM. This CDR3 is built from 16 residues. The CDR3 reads CASSFSLAGLTYEQYV. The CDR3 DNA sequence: TGTGCCAGCAGTTTTTCCCTAGCGGGACTTACCTACGAGCAGTACGTC.

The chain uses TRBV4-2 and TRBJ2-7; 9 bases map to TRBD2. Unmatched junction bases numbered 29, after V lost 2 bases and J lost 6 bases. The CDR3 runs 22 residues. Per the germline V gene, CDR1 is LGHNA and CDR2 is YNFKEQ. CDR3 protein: CASSQMLQPGFFGGGALSEQYF. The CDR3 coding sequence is TGTGCCAGCAGCCAAATGTTGCAGCCTGGGTTTTTCGGCGGGGGGGCCTTATCCGAGCAGTACTTC.

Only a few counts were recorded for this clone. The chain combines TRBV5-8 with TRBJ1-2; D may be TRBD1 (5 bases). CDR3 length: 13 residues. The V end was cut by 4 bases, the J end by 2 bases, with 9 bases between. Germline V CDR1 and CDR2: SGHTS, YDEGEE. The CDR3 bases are TGTGCCAGCAGCCGGGACTACAACTATGGCTACACCTTC. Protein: CASSRDYNYGYTF.

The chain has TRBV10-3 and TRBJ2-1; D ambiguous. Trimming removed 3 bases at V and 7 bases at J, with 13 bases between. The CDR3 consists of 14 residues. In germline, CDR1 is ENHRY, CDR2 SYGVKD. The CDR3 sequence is CAISDTASRNEQFF. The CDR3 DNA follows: TGTGCCATCAGTGATACGGCGTCGCGGAATGAGCAGTTCTTC.

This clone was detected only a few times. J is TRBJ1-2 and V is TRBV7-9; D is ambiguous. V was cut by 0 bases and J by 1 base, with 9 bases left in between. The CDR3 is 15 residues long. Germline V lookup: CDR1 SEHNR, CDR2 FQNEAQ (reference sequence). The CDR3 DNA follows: TGTGCCAGCAGCTTAGCCGGCGGTGATAACTATGGCTACACCTTC. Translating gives CASSLAGGDNYGYTF.

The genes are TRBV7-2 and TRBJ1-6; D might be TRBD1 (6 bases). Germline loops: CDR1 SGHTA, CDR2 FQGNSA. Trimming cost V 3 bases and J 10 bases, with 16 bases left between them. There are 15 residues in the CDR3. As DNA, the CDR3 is TGTGCCAGCAGCTTGACTCGACAGGCGAACTCACCCCTCCACTTT. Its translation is CASSLTRQANSPLHF.

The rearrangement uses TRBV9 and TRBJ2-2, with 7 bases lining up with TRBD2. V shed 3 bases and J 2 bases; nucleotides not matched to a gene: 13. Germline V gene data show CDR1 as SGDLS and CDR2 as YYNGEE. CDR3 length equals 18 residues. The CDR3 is CASSDPFTGGTNTGELFF. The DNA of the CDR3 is TGTGCCAGCAGCGACCCCTTTACGGGGGGAACCAACACCGGGGAGCTGTTTTTT.

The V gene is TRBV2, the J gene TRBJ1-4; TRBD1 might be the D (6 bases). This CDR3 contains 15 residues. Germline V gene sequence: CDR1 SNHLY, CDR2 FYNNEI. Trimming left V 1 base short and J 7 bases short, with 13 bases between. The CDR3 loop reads CASSEEGHQLEKLFF. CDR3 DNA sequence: TGTGCCAGCAGTGAAGAGGGACACCAACTTGAAAAACTGTTTTTT.

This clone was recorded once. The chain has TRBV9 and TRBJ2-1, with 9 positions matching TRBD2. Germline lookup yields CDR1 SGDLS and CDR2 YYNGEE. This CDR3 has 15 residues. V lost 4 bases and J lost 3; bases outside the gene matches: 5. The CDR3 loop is CASSLGTSRYNEQFF. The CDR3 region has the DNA TGTGCCAGCAGCCTCGGGACTAGCCGCTACAATGAGCAGTTCTTC.